This T cell receptor (beta chain) was captured by sequencing in a study of shared clonotypes between healthy human individuals. The germline V and J ends were trimmed by 2 bases and 6 bases, with 14 bases remaining between them. This CDR3 spans 15 amino acids. From germline, CDR1 is LNHDA and CDR2 SQIVND (reference sequence). Unsorted PBMC contributed 250 to 350 ng DNA, roughly 30,000 T cell genomes, to each replicate PCR. Only in-frame clones appear in the TCRdb table, and some are missing; sequencing was by immunoSEQ multiplex PCR. Found here are some 450,000 clones, 75% to 80% of them singletons; the top ten hold about 11%. Findings and caveats of the study: Clonotype sharing among donors was expected to depend on sequencing depth.

This clone was found a few times. The antigen remains unidentified. V and J are TRBV19 and TRBJ1-5; the D is unclear. The sequencing input was PBMCs. The sequence came from a woman between 40 and 50 years old in good health. Some clones in this sample may be carry-over from other donors' samples. The CDR3 region is CASSILGEGSQPQHF. The CDR3 nucleotides are TGTGCCAGTAGTATATTGGGAGAAGGTAGTCAGCCCCAGCATTTT.